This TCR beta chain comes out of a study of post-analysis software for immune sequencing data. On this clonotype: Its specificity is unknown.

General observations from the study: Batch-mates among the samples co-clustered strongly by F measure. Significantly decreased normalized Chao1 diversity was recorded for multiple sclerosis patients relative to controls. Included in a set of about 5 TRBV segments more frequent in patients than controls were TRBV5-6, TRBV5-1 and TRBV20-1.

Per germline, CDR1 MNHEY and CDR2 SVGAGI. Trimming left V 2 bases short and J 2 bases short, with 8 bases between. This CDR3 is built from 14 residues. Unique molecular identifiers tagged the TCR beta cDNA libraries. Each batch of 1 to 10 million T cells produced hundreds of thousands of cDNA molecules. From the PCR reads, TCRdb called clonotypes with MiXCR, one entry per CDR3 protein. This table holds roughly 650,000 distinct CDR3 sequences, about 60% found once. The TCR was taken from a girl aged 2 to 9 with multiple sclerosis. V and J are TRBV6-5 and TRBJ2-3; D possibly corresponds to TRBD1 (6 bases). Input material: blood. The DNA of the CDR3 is TGTGCCAGCAGTTACAGACAGGCCACAGATACGCAGTATTTT. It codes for CASSYRQATDTQYF.